This T cell receptor beta chain was observed in a study of shared clonotypes between healthy human individuals. Regarding the study as a whole: The naive CD4 repertoires of several donors were compared, and around 5% of clonotypes were shared. The rarefaction results pointed to incomplete sorted-subset sequencing despite large depth. With few donors, the genetic and exposure-history diversity represented was limited.

The repertoire was sequenced with immunoSEQ multiplex PCR; TCRdb's copy has only in-frame clones and lacks some. The data show over a million clones, about 70% seen once. Nashville, Tennessee was home to all donors, who were Caucasian adults. Germline assignment: CDR1 SGHDT and CDR2 YYEEEE. This CDR3 has 15 amino acids. Germline trimming cut 5 bases from V and 4 bases from J; bases unmatched to any gene: 5. On this clone itself: Its specificity is unknown.

The chain is built from TRBV5-6 and TRBJ1-3, with 11 nucleotides matching TRBD1. What was sequenced was memory CD4+ T cells sorted from blood. Subset given: CD45RA-negative fraction. The source of this sequence is a young man in good health. The CDR3 protein is CASSRDRGRGNTIYF. The CDR3 DNA follows: TGTGCCAGCAGTCGGGACAGGGGGAGAGGAAACACCATATATTTT.